These 4 T cell receptor beta chains were sequenced from one sample in a study of identifying expanded T cells in peripheral blood. Repertoires were generated with immunoSEQ multiplex PCR, while TCRdb's copy carries only in-frame clones and drops some. The top ten hold around 8.2% of the sample, which has some 100,000 clones, about 88% seen once. The material sequenced was blood. The receptors shown here come from a person between 18 and 75 years old in good health.

This chain joins TRBV19 and TRBJ2-5; 14 bases are a match to TRBD2. This CDR3 has 18 amino acids. V dropped 0 bases and J dropped 6; count of bases not matched to a gene: 9. Germline V lookup: CDR1 LNHDA, CDR2 SQIVND (reference sequence). In nucleotides, the CDR3 is TGTGCCAGTAGTATAGACAACCCTGGGACTAGCGGGAGACAGACCCAGTACTTC. Protein: CASSIDNPGTSGRQTQYF.

The V and J genes are TRBV7-9 and TRBJ2-1, with TRBD1 matching 9 bases. The CDR3 runs to 13 residues. The V and J ends lost 3 bases and 13 bases, in that order; junction bases with no gene match: 7. Per germline, CDR1 SEHNR and CDR2 FQNEAQ (reference sequence). CDR3 coding DNA: TGTGCCAGCAGCTTTGTGGAGGGACAGGGACAGTTCTTC. Translating gives CASSFVEGQGQFF.

The V gene is TRBV6-4, the J gene TRBJ1-1, with D uncertain. The CDR3 consists of 13 residues. Trimming took 4 bases from V and 1 from J, leaving 7 bases between them. Germline CDR1 and CDR2: MRHNA and SNTAGT. The DNA for the CDR3 is TGTGCCAGCAGTGTCGGCCCGAACACTGAAGCTTTCTTT. Translating it yields CASSVGPNTEAFF.

This chain uses TRBV2 with TRBJ2-6; D may be TRBD2 (6 bases). Germline CDR1 and CDR2: SNHLY and FYNNEI. Trimming removed 3 bases at V and 4 bases at J, with 10 bases between. The CDR3 contains 15 residues. This CDR3 reads CASSESGRGANVLTF. The CDR3 DNA sequence: TGTGCCAGCAGTGAGTCTGGGAGGGGGGCCAACGTCCTGACTTTC.